This note documents a single T cell receptor (beta chain) sequence. Its antigen is currently unknown. The record originates from a study of blood T cells in healthy people across ages. Study-level findings and limits: A conclusive naive versus antigen-experienced comparison was prevented by the unsorted PBMCs.

A second PCR, run for roughly 7 to 11 cycles, used a sample-barcoded 5' primer plus a J-beta primer mix. Via MiXCR, TCRdb re-called the 5' RACE reads, giving one row per CDR3 protein. Here the sample spans 1.8 million or so distinct CDR3 sequences, approximately 39% being singletons. Germline V gene lookup returns CDR1 MNHEY and CDR2 SVGEGT. This CDR3 contains 15 residues. The source is a human donor in good health. The chain couples TRBV6-2 or TRBV6-3 to TRBJ2-1, with 8 bases fitting TRBD1. The end of the DNA fits TRBJ2-7 better, so the J call may be wrong. The sample taken for sequencing was blood. CDR3 amino acids: CASRTLRDRLYEQYF. The CDR3 region has the DNA TGTGCCAGCAGAACGCTCCGGGACAGGCTCTACGAGCAGTACTTC.